This T cell receptor (beta chain) was identified in a study of brain T cells in children with intractable seizures. The study's findings and limits: Patients' HCMV serostatus was unknown; virus specificity rests on CDR3 similarity alone. Absence of clones before surgery may stem from lower sequencing depth.

Here immunoSEQ multiplex PCR was the method, and the copy in TCRdb shows in-frame clones only, minus some. Among approximately 330,000 clones listed, 93% were seen once. CDR1 SEHNR and CDR2 FQNEAQ come from the germline V gene (reference sequence). V lost 3 bases to trimming and J lost 1 base, with 3 bases between them. The CDR3 extends over 12 amino acids. Concerning this clone itself: Its antigen is currently unknown. Other DNA sequences in the same sample also yield this CDR3.

The time point here: blood from clinic visit 5 months post-surgery; TSC patient then seizure free. Sequencing was limited to surgery cases with top T cell transcript signatures in brain tissue. At least one anti-epileptic drug was given before surgery. This TCR was recovered from a boy under two years old with tuberous sclerosis and intractable seizures. The sequencing here drew on peripheral blood, taken around 5 months after surgery. The gene calls are TRBV7-9 and TRBJ1-1; D gene unclear. For the CDR3, the DNA is TGTGCCAGCAGCTTGACGAACACTGAAGCTTTCTTT. Translation: CASSLTNTEAFF.